One and the same sample provided the 20 T cell receptor beta chains below, sequenced in a study of regulatory T cells in long-lasting Graves disease. Assembly of TCR beta libraries relied on iRepertoire HTBI primers together with Arm-PCR of CDR3 regions. TCRdb recomputed calls from the multiplex PCR reads with MiXCR, one row per CDR3 protein. This table has about 620,000 distinct CDR3 sequences, 16% appearing once. Sample time point: newly diagnosed GD, antithyroid drugs for less than 3 months. PBMC-derived RNA was used for the TCR library. The same specimen was also included in a second study, on T cells in Graves' hyperthyroidism and ophthalmopathy.

Sample: peripheral blood mononuclear cells (PBMCs), taken at new diagnosis, from a patient treated with antithyroid drugs. These receptors were taken from a woman in her twenties or thirties with Graves disease.

The chain couples TRBV15 to TRBJ2-2; D is possibly TRBD2 (5 bases). The CDR3 sequence is 14 residues long. V gave up 1 base and J gave up 6 bases, with 9 bases separating them. Germline V gene data show CDR1 as LNHNV and CDR2 as YYDKDF (reference sequence). CDR3 residues: CATSRVSGSGELFF. As DNA, the CDR3 is TGTGCCACCAGCAGAGTCAGCGGTTCCGGGGAGCTGTTTTTT.

Regarding this clonotype: The conserved phenylalanine or tryptophan normally closing the CDR3 is absent here, so this likely arose from a read error. The rearrangement links TRBV5-8 to TRBJ2-5; perhaps TRBD1 as D (6 bases). The germline V gene encodes CDR1 SGHTS and CDR2 YDEGEE. The CDR3 covers 16 residues. V dropped 0 bases and J dropped 3 bases, with 15 bases sitting between them. The CDR3, as DNA: TGTGCCAGCAGCTTGGGTACCAGAGGGGGAGAAGAGACCCAGTACTCC. Encoded protein: CASSLGTRGGEETQYS.

This clonotype has just a few counts. The chain has TRBV18 and TRBJ2-1; 12 bases map to TRBD2. Germline-derived CDR1 and CDR2 are KGHSH and LQKENI. The CDR3 contains 15 residues. With 5 bases clipped from V and 8 bases from J, the junction kept 7 bases outside the gene matches. The CDR3 sequence is CASSSTSGSNHEQFF. The CDR3 bases are TGTGCCAGCTCATCGACTAGCGGGAGTAACCATGAGCAGTTCTTC.

This clonotype was seen a handful of times. The chain links TRBV7-9 to TRBJ2-2; D possibly corresponds to TRBD1 (5 bases). The V end lost 2 bases, the J end lost 4 bases, and 11 bases lay between the germline ends. The CDR3 is made up of 15 amino acids. Germline CDR1 and CDR2: SEHNR and FQNEAQ (reference sequence). CDR3 nucleotides: TGTGCCAGCAGCTTAAAACAGGTGGTCACCGGGGAGCTGTTTTTT. It codes for CASSLKQVVTGELFF.

This clonotype was counted at least ten times. The chain links TRBV27 to TRBJ2-5; 11 bases are shared with TRBD2. This CDR3 region has 16 residues. Trimming cost V 3 bases and J 4 bases; bases outside gene matches: 7. Germline loops: CDR1 MNHEY, CDR2 SMNVEV (reference sequence). The CDR3: CASSFSPSGRLETQYF. Written as DNA, the CDR3 is TGTGCCAGCAGTTTTTCGCCTAGCGGGAGGCTAGAGACCCAGTACTTC.

This clonotype has just a few counts. The chain is built from TRBV6-2 or TRBV6-3 and TRBJ1-6, with D hard to call. V was trimmed by 11 bases and J by 10 bases, leaving 18 bases between them. From germline, CDR1 is MNHEY and CDR2 SVGEGT. The CDR3 sequence is 13 residues long. The chain's CDR3 is CASRAGIGSPLHF. The CDR3 DNA sequence: TGTGCCTCCCGGGCGGGGATAGGGTCACCCCTCCACTTT.

This rearrangement joins TRBV19 to TRBJ1-1; D is unclear. CDR1 LNHDA and CDR2 SQIVND come from the germline V gene (reference sequence). CDR3 length equals 15 residues. V was trimmed by 4 bases and J by 1 base, leaving 13 bases between them. The CDR3 here is CASSSPWTGNTEAFF. The CDR3 nucleotides read TGTGCCAGTAGTAGTCCATGGACGGGGAACACTGAAGCTTTCTTT. The whole variable domain, filled in from reference TRBV19 and TRBJ1-1, reads DGGITQSPKYLFRKEGQNVTLSCEQNLNHDAMYWYRQDPGQGLRLIYYSQIVNDFQKGDIAEGYSVSREKKESFPLTVTSAQKNPTAFYLCASSSPWTGNTEAFFGQGTRLTVV.

On this clonotype itself: One junction end disagrees with the germline gene, perhaps due to a read error. The chain combines TRBV6-1 with TRBJ1-5, with TRBD1 identical over 7 bases. Germline V gene lookup returns CDR1 MNHNS and CDR2 SASEGT. The CDR3 loop spans 15 amino acids. As DNA, the CDR3 is TGTGCCAACAAACGGACAGGAGATAGCAATCAACCCCAGCATTTT. Its translation is CANKRTGDSNQPQHF.

This clonotype was seen once. V gene TRBV7-2 combines with J gene TRBJ2-3; 10 positions agree with TRBD2. The CDR3 extends over 20 amino acids. Trimming at V came to 3 bases and at J to 2 bases, leaving 17 bases not matched to a gene. CDR1 and CDR2 from the germline V gene are SGHTA and FQGNSA. This chain's CDR3 is CASSLPFRLSGRDYTDTQYF. The CDR3 nucleotides read TGTGCCAGCAGCTTGCCCTTTAGACTCAGCGGGAGGGACTACACAGATACGCAGTATTTT.

This clonotype was found a few times. This chain connects TRBV9 to TRBJ2-5; 7 nucleotides line up with TRBD2. Unmatched junction bases numbered 4, after V lost 0 bases and J lost 5 bases. Germline V CDR1 and CDR2: SGDLS, YYNGEE. CDR3 size: 14 residues. The CDR3 sequence: CASSVAGTKETQYF. In nucleotides, the CDR3 is TGTGCCAGCAGCGTAGCCGGGACTAAGGAGACCCAGTACTTC.

This clonotype was observed at least ten times. V and J are TRBV27 and TRBJ1-2; 7 bases map to TRBD1. Germline V gives CDR1 MNHEY, CDR2 SMNVEV (reference sequence). This CDR3 has 14 amino acids. J lost 4 bases, V lost 8 bases, and 10 bases had no gene match. CDR3 residues: CASGDRASSYGYTF. For the CDR3, the DNA is TGTGCCAGCGGCGACAGGGCTTCAAGCTATGGCTACACCTTC.

This clonotype showed up many times. The genes are TRBV24-1 and TRBJ2-2; 9 nucleotides align to TRBD1. The CDR3 is 16 residues long. Unmatched junction bases numbered 6, after V lost 1 base and J lost 7 bases. Germline values: CDR1 KGHDR, CDR2 SFDVKD. The CDR3 loop is CATSDLGGTGFGELFF. The CDR3 DNA follows: TGTGCCACCAGTGATTTAGGTGGGACAGGGTTCGGGGAGCTGTTTTTT.

This clonotype was picked up many times. This rearrangement joins TRBV7-9 to TRBJ2-7, with TRBD1 matching 9 bases. J lost 5 bases, V lost 5 bases, and 10 bases had no gene match. Germline V gene data show CDR1 as SEHNR and CDR2 as FQNEAQ (reference sequence). The CDR3 extends over 15 amino acids. The CDR3 DNA reads as TGTGCCAGCAGCCCGTCCGGGACAGGGTTTCACGAGCAGTACTTC. Protein product: CASSPSGTGFHEQYF. The full variable domain, its missing parts supplied by reference TRBV7-9 and TRBJ2-7, is DTGVSQNPRHKITKRGQNVTFRCDPISEHNRLYWYRQTLGQGPEFLTYFQNEAQLEKSRLLSDRFSAERPKGSFSTLEIQRTEQGDSAMYLCASSPSGTGFHEQYFGPGTRLTVT.

This clonotype was counted at least ten times. The chain recombines TRBV12-3 or TRBV12-4 with TRBJ1-6; 7 positions agree with TRBD1. The trim removed 5 bases at V and 6 bases at J, leaving 4 bases unmatched. The CDR3 has 14 amino acids. CDR3 loop: CASSLNRGNSPLHF. CDR3 nucleotide sequence: TGTGCCAGCAGTCTTAACAGGGGTAATTCACCCCTCCACTTT.

This clonotype was detected only a few times. The junction shows a germline mismatch at one end, possibly a read error. The chain links TRBV29-1 to TRBJ2-2; TRBD2 matches 9 bases. The CDR3 runs 15 residues. CDR1 and CDR2 from the germline V gene are SQVTM and ANQGSEA. CDR3 in amino acids: CSVEVGTSNTRELFF. The CDR3 DNA reads as TGCAGCGTTGAAGTCGGGACTAGCAACACCAGGGAGCTGTTTTTT.

The V call is TRBV7-9, the J call TRBJ1-3; no reliable D call. The CDR3 consists of 15 residues. V lost 5 bases and J 1 base, leaving 12 bases between the germline ends. Germline CDR1 reads SEHNR; CDR2 reads FQNEAQ (reference sequence). This chain's CDR3 is CASSPTSQSGNTIYF. CDR3 DNA: TGTGCCAGCAGCCCGACCAGCCAATCTGGAAACACCATATATTTT.

V is TRBV10-1 and J is TRBJ1-2, with 8 bases identical to TRBD1. This CDR3 has 15 amino acids. Germline CDR1 and CDR2: WNHNN and SYGVQD (reference sequence). The trim removed 5 bases at V and 3 bases at J, leaving 8 bases unmatched. CDR3 loop: CASSRPGGLYYGYTF. The CDR3 DNA follows: TGCGCCAGCAGTCGTCCAGGGGGCTTATACTATGGCTACACCTTC.

There are a few counts of this clonotype. This chain connects TRBV6-5 to TRBJ1-2; 9 nucleotides line up with TRBD1. Germline assignment: CDR1 MNHEY and CDR2 SVGAGI. V lost 4 bases and J lost 4; bases outside the gene matches: 7. The CDR3 extends over 15 amino acids. The CDR3 loop reads CASSSPDRGVYGYTF. The CDR3 DNA is TGTGCCAGCAGTTCCCCGGACAGGGGAGTCTATGGCTACACCTTC.

This clonotype was seen more than once but under ten times. This sequence joins TRBV19 and TRBJ2-2; a possible D gene is TRBD1 (6 bases). Per germline, CDR1 LNHDA and CDR2 SQIVND (reference sequence). The CDR3 spans 14 residues. Trimming shortened V by 9 bases and J by 2 bases, and 13 bases separated the two germline ends. The CDR3 loop is CASKTGTNTGELFF. CDR3 DNA sequence: TGTGCCAGCAAAACCGGGACAAACACCGGGGAGCTGTTTTTT.

This CDR3 reads CASSQGTIQPQHF. CDR3 nucleotides: TGTGCCAGCAGCCAGGGGACCATCCAGCCCCAGCATTTT. V usage is TRBV5-5 and J usage is TRBJ1-5; possible D gene TRBD1, 6 bases. Germline lookup yields CDR1 SGHKS and CDR2 YYEKEE (reference sequence). The CDR3 is made up of 13 amino acids. V lost 4 bases, J lost 7 bases, and 12 bases lay in between.